These 5 T cell receptor beta chains were all obtained from the same sample, sequenced in a study of blood T cell repertoires in COVID-19. Sequencing used immunoSEQ multiplex PCR; TCRdb keeps in-frame clones, though not all of them. Among under 400,000 clones, roughly nine tenths were seen once, and the ten largest hold under 3.5%. The material sequenced was peripheral blood. The origin of the receptors is a woman in her twenties or thirties with COVID-19, enrolled during active disease.

This chain joins TRBV5-1 and TRBJ2-2, with D maybe TRBD1 (6 bases). The V gene lost 0 bases and the J gene lost 4 bases, with 7 bases spanning the gap. Germline V gives CDR1 SGHRS, CDR2 YFSETQ. The CDR3 length is 14 residues. Here the CDR3 reads CASSLEQGTGELFF. CDR3 coding DNA: TGCGCCAGCAGCTTGGAACAGGGCACCGGGGAGCTGTTTTTT.

The chain combines TRBV7-9 with TRBJ2-7; 7 bases are shared with TRBD1. J gave up 3 bases and V 5 bases, and 4 bases lay outside the gene matches. Germline V gene data show CDR1 as SEHNR and CDR2 as FQNEAQ (reference sequence). CDR3 length equals 13 residues. CDR3 loop: CASSRDSFYEQYF. The CDR3 region has the DNA TGTGCCAGCAGCCGGGACAGTTTCTACGAGCAGTACTTC.

The CDR3 reads CASIQSDRLTGELFF. The CDR3 coding sequence is TGTGCCAGTATCCAATCCGACCGACTCACCGGGGAGCTGTTTTTT. The chain has TRBV19 and TRBJ2-2; D gene ambiguous. Trimming took off 7 bases at V and 4 bases at J, with 16 bases between the two ends. The CDR3 has 15 residues. Germline CDR1 is LNHDA and CDR2 is SQIVND (reference sequence).

The V and J genes are TRBV5-1 and TRBJ1-2; 7 nucleotides match TRBD1. V trimming: 4 bases; J trimming: 1 base; junction bases outside the gene matches: 7. Germline V gene data show CDR1 as SGHRS and CDR2 as YFSETQ. The CDR3 consists of 15 residues. CDR3 sequence: CASSIQGQVNYGYTF. The CDR3 bases are TGCGCCAGCAGCATACAAGGACAGGTTAACTATGGCTACACCTTC.

V is TRBV9 and J is TRBJ2-1; 10 positions match TRBD2. J was trimmed by 8 bases and V by 0 bases; bases with no gene match: 5. The CDR3 is 15 residues long. Germline lookup yields CDR1 SGDLS and CDR2 YYNGEE. The CDR3 loop is CASSVGSGRVDEQFF. CDR3 nucleotides: TGTGCCAGCAGCGTAGGAAGCGGGAGGGTCGATGAGCAGTTCTTC.